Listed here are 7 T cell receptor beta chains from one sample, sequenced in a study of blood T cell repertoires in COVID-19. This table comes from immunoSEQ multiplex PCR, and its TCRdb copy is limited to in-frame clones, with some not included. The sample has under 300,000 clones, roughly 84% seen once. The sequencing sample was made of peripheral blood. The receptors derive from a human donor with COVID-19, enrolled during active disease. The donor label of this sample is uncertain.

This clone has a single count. The CDR3 region is CASSVASGETQYF. Here the CDR3 DNA reads TGTGCCAGCAGCGTAGCTTCGGGAGAGACCCAGTACTTC. V is TRBV9 and J is TRBJ2-5; D unclear. V was cut by 0 bases and J by 4 bases, with 7 bases left in between. In germline, CDR1 is SGDLS, CDR2 YYNGEE. The CDR3 is 13 amino acids.

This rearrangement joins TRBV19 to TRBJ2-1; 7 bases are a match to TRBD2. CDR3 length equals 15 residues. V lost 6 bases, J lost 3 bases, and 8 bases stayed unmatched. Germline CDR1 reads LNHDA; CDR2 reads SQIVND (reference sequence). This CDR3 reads CASRTASGIYNEQFF. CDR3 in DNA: TGTGCCAGTAGGACCGCAAGCGGGATCTACAATGAGCAGTTCTTC.

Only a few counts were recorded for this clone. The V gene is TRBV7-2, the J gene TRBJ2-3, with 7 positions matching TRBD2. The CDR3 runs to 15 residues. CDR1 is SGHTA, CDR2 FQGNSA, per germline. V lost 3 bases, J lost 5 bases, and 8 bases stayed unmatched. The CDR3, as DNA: TGTGCCAGCAGCTTGGGCGGGAGCTATGGAGATACGCAGTATTTT. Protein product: CASSLGGSYGDTQYF.

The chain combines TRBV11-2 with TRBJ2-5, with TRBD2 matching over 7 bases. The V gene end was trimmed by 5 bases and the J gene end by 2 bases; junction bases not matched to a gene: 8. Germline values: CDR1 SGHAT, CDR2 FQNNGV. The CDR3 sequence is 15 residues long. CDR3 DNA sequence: TGTGCCAGCAGCCGGGAGGCTAGTCTGCAAGAGACCCAGTACTTC. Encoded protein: CASSREASLQETQYF.

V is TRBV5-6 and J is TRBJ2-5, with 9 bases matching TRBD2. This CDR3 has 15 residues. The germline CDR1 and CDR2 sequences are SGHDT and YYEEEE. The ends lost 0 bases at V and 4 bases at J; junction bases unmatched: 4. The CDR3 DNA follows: TGTGCCAGCAGCTTGGCTAGCGGGGAGGGAGAGACCCAGTACTTC. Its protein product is CASSLASGEGETQYF.

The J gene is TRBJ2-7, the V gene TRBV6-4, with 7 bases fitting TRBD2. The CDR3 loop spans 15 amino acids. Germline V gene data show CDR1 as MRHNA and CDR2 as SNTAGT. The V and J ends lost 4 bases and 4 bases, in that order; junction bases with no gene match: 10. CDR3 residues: CASSGRQGGWYEQYF. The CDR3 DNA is TGTGCCAGCAGTGGTAGGCAGGGAGGGTGGTACGAGCAGTACTTC.

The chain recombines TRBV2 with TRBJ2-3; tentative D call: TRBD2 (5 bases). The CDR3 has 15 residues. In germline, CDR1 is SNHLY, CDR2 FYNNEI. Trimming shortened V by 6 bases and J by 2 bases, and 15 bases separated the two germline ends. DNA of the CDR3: TGTGCCAGCAGCGGTCGGGCTAGCATCACAGATACGCAGTATTTT. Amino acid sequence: CASSGRASITDTQYF.